What follows are 32 T cell receptor beta chains derived from one specimen sequenced in a study of CD4+ T cells in melanoma. TCRdb keeps only in-frame clones here, not all; method: immunoSEQ multiplex PCR. The table has 140,000 or so clones, around 90% seen once. These receptors all come from a human donor with melanoma.

This clone has just one count. This chain connects TRBV19 to TRBJ2-3, with 8 bases lining up with TRBD1. V lost 3 bases, J lost 6 bases, and 14 bases stayed unmatched. The germline V gene has CDR1 LNHDA and CDR2 SQIVND (reference sequence). This CDR3 has 17 residues. The CDR3 loop is CASSIQGQGFFWDTQYF. CDR3 nucleotides: TGTGCCAGTAGTATTCAAGGACAGGGTTTTTTTTGGGATACGCAGTATTTT.

The V gene is TRBV27, the J gene TRBJ1-5; maybe TRBD1 (5 bases). The germline V gene has CDR1 MNHEY and CDR2 SMNVEV (reference sequence). Trimming cost V 2 bases and J 4 bases, with 9 bases left between them. CDR3 size: 14 residues. CDR3 coding DNA: TGTGCCAGCAGTTTAAGCAGGGATAATCAGCCCCAGCATTTT. This translates into CASSLSRDNQPQHF.

The chain is built from TRBV7-3 and TRBJ1-2; a possible D gene is TRBD1 (6 bases). This CDR3 is 15 amino acids long. Between the trimmed V and J ends, which lost 0 bases and 3 bases, there was a span of 11 bases. Germline V gives CDR1 SGHTA, CDR2 FQGTGA. The CDR3, as DNA: TGTGCCAGCAGCTTAACTCGGGGGGCCGACTATGGCTACACCTTC. It encodes CASSLTRGADYGYTF.

The V call is TRBV9, the J call TRBJ2-7; D call uncertain. V dropped 0 bases and J dropped 3 bases, with 10 bases sitting between them. From germline, CDR1 is SGDLS and CDR2 YYNGEE. The CDR3 length is 14 residues. CDR3 DNA sequence: TGTGCCAGCAGCGTAGCTGACGGCGGCTACGAGCAGTACTTC. This translates into CASSVADGGYEQYF. The entire variable domain, with the rest obtained from reference TRBV9 and TRBJ2-7, is as follows: DSGVTQTPKHLITATGQRVTLRCSPRSGDLSVYWYQQSLDQGLQFLIQYYNGEERAKGNILERFSAQQFPDLHSELNLSSLELGDSALYFCASSVADGGYEQYFGPGTRLTVT.

This clone was recorded once. The chain links TRBV2 to TRBJ2-3, with TRBD2 identical over 7 bases. CDR3 length equals 14 residues. Germline V lookup: CDR1 SNHLY, CDR2 FYNNEI. V was pared by 4 bases and J by 3 bases, with 4 bases of the junction left unmatched. CDR3 residues: CASSAGGATDTQYF. Here the CDR3 DNA reads TGTGCCAGCAGTGCGGGGGGAGCGACAGATACGCAGTATTTT.

The V call is TRBV6-5, the J call TRBJ1-5; 9 bases map to TRBD1. This CDR3 comprises 14 residues. Germline CDR1 reads MNHEY; CDR2 reads SVGAGI. Unmatched junction bases numbered 3, after V lost 5 bases and J lost 4 bases. The CDR3 here is CASSKTGGNQPQHF. CDR3 DNA sequence: TGTGCCAGCAGTAAGACAGGGGGGAATCAGCCCCAGCATTTT.

This sequence joins TRBV5-1 and TRBJ1-4; no reliable D call. With 1 base removed from V and 2 bases from J, the gap between germline ends came to 3 bases. The CDR3 extends over 13 amino acids. CDR1 SGHRS and CDR2 YFSETQ come from the germline V gene. CDR3 nucleotides: TGCGCCAGCAGCTTGCGCACTAATGAAAAACTGTTTTTT. This sequence encodes CASSLRTNEKLFF.

This chain connects TRBV19 to TRBJ2-6; 7 bases are a match to TRBD1. V lost 6 bases, J lost 4 bases, and 6 bases stayed unmatched. This CDR3 has 15 amino acids. The germline V gene encodes CDR1 LNHDA and CDR2 SQIVND (reference sequence). In DNA form, the CDR3 reads TGTGCCAGTAGAAAGGGGGCGACCGGGGCCAACGTCCTGACTTTC. Its protein is CASRKGATGANVLTF.

The chain uses TRBV27 and TRBJ1-5; tentatively, D is TRBD1 (5 bases). Trimming removed 0 bases from V and 2 bases from J, with 11 bases in between. This CDR3 has 16 residues. Germline values: CDR1 MNHEY, CDR2 SMNVEV (reference sequence). This CDR3 reads CASSLSGVVGNQPQHF. CDR3 nucleotide sequence: TGTGCCAGCAGTTTATCAGGGGTGGTGGGCAATCAGCCCCAGCATTTT.

The J gene is TRBJ1-2, the V gene TRBV19, with 7 positions matching TRBD1. The junction had 7 bases not matched to a gene; V was cut back by 5 bases and J by 7 bases. This CDR3 spans 13 amino acids. Germline V gene sequence: CDR1 LNHDA, CDR2 SQIVND (reference sequence). Written as DNA, the CDR3 is TGTGCCAGTAGTCTCGAGGGGGCCCTTGGCTACACCTTC. It translates to CASSLEGALGYTF.

This chain uses TRBV9 with TRBJ2-2; possibly TRBD1 or TRBD2 for D (5 bases each). V dropped 0 bases and J dropped 9 bases, with 15 bases sitting between them. Germline assignment: CDR1 SGDLS and CDR2 YYNGEE. This CDR3 comprises 15 residues. The DNA for the CDR3 is TGTGCCAGCAGCGTAGGGCTAAGTAGGGACCGGGAGCTGTTTTTT. Protein: CASSVGLSRDRELFF.

CDR3 amino acids: CASSFPRSSGANVLTF. CDR3 nucleotide sequence: TGTGCCAGCAGCTTCCCGCGGAGCTCTGGGGCCAACGTCCTGACTTTC. The chain carries TRBV5-5 and TRBJ2-6; unclear D gene. CDR1 SGHKS and CDR2 YYEKEE come from the germline V gene (reference sequence). The CDR3 length is 16 residues. Trimming removed 2 bases at V and 0 bases at J, with 9 bases between. Drawing the rest from reference TRBV5-5 and TRBJ2-6, the complete variable domain is DAGVTQSPTHLIKTRGQQVTLRCSPISGHKSVSWYQQVLGQGPQFIFQYYEKEERGRGNFPDRFSARQFPNYSSELNVNALLLGDSALYLCASSFPRSSGANVLTFGAGSRLTVL.

Here the CDR3 DNA reads TGTGCCAGCAGCTTATGGGTAGGGACTCCCGGGGATACGCAGTATTTT. Encoded protein: CASSLWVGTPGDTQYF. V gene TRBV11-2 combines with J gene TRBJ2-3; tentatively, D is TRBD2 (6 bases). Germline CDR1 is SGHAT and CDR2 is FQNNGV. Trimming shortened V by 2 bases and J by 6 bases, and 18 bases separated the two germline ends. CDR3 length: 16 residues.

This chain joins TRBV25-1 and TRBJ2-7, with 11 positions matching TRBD1. The ends lost 1 base at V and 3 bases at J; junction bases unmatched: 11. The CDR3 has 18 residues. CDR1 is MGHDK, CDR2 SYGVNS, per germline. This CDR3 reads CASSEWTSPGQGVYEQYF. The CDR3 region has the DNA TGTGCCAGCAGTGAATGGACATCCCCGGGACAGGGGGTCTACGAGCAGTACTTC.

The chain couples TRBV5-1 to TRBJ1-1; TRBD1 matches 10 bases. CDR1 and CDR2 (germline): SGHRS, YFSETQ. J lost 1 base, V lost 0 bases, and 3 bases had no gene match. There are 16 residues in the CDR3. The CDR3 protein is CASSLGQGARNTEAFF. CDR3 nucleotides: TGCGCCAGCAGCTTGGGACAGGGGGCACGGAACACTGAAGCTTTCTTT.

This CDR3 is CAISRDLPSVSPLHF. CDR3 bases: TGTGCCATCAGTCGGGACCTTCCTTCAGTTTCACCCCTCCACTTT. This rearrangement joins TRBV10-3 to TRBJ1-6, with a possible D match to TRBD1 (5 bases). V dropped 5 bases and J dropped 9 bases, with 17 bases sitting between them. The CDR3 runs 15 residues. Germline V gene sequence: CDR1 ENHRY, CDR2 SYGVKD.

V is TRBV7-9 and J is TRBJ2-4; perhaps D is TRBD1 or TRBD2 (5 bases each). Germline V gives CDR1 SEHNR, CDR2 FQNEAQ (reference sequence). The CDR3 covers 15 residues. The V end was cut by 1 base, the J end by 3 bases, with 10 bases between. CDR3 in DNA: TGTGCCAGCAGCTTAGGCTCGGGACGCAAAAACATTCAGTACTTC. As protein: CASSLGSGRKNIQYF.

The chain couples TRBV2 to TRBJ2-5; 7 positions agree with TRBD2. The CDR3 extends over 14 amino acids. CDR1 and CDR2 (germline): SNHLY, FYNNEI. Losses at the gene ends were 6 bases for V and 5 bases for J; bases not matched to a gene: 9. The CDR3 loop reads CASSDGLVRETQYF. The CDR3 DNA sequence: TGTGCCAGCAGCGACGGACTAGTCCGGGAGACCCAGTACTTC.

The genes are TRBV11-2 and TRBJ2-7, with 8 bases matching TRBD2. Trimming took 2 bases from V and 3 from J; bases not matched to a gene: 12. Germline loops: CDR1 SGHAT, CDR2 FQNNGV. This CDR3 has 17 residues. CDR3 sequence reads: CASSLSMSGGGIYEQYF. CDR3 in DNA: TGTGCCAGCAGCTTAAGTATGTCGGGGGGGGGCATCTACGAGCAGTACTTC.

The rearrangement joins TRBV5-1 to TRBJ2-3; D may match TRBD1 or TRBD2 (5 bases each). This CDR3 region has 15 residues. Per germline, CDR1 SGHRS and CDR2 YFSETQ. Trimming removed 2 bases from V and 0 bases from J, with 10 bases in between. CDR3 coding DNA: TGCGCCAGCAGCTTTGTGGGACCGAGCACAGATACGCAGTATTTT. Residues: CASSFVGPSTDTQYF.

The rearrangement uses TRBV5-1 and TRBJ2-3; D is possibly TRBD2 (7 bases). The CDR3 is 15 residues long. Germline CDR1 and CDR2: SGHRS and YFSETQ. V was shortened by 5 bases and J by 4 bases, with 17 bases between the two germline ends. In DNA, the CDR3 is TGCGCCAGCAGTTCTCTGACGGGGGGCGCAGATACGCAGTATTTT. Amino acid sequence: CASSSLTGGADTQYF.

V usage is TRBV7-9 and J usage is TRBJ2-2; 7 nucleotides match TRBD1. Unmatched junction bases numbered 7, after V lost 8 bases and J lost 1 base. Germline CDR1 is SEHNR and CDR2 is FQNEAQ (reference sequence). The CDR3 has 15 residues. The CDR3 spells CASPWTGLNTGELFF. CDR3 sequence (DNA): TGTGCCAGCCCCTGGACAGGTTTGAACACCGGGGAGCTGTTTTTT.

The chain has TRBV18 and TRBJ1-5; D ambiguous. Trimming removed 6 bases at V and 4 bases at J, with 7 bases between. The germline CDR1 and CDR2 sequences are KGHSH and LQKENI. The CDR3 is made up of 12 amino acids. In DNA form, the CDR3 reads TGTGCCAGCTCCGGTGGGAATCAGCCCCAGCATTTT. It encodes CASSGGNQPQHF. The whole variable domain, filled in from reference TRBV18 and TRBJ1-5, reads NAGVMQNPRHLVRRRGQEARLRCSPMKGHSHVYWYRQLPEEGLKFMVYLQKENIIDESGMPKERFSAEFPKEGPSILRIQQVVRGDSAAYFCASSGGNQPQHFGDGTRLSIL.

The J gene is TRBJ2-3, the V gene TRBV6-1, with 9 bases matching TRBD2. There are 13 residues in the CDR3. The V and J ends lost 10 bases and 0 bases, in that order; junction bases with no gene match: 2. CDR1 MNHNS and CDR2 SASEGT come from the germline V gene. The CDR3 DNA sequence: TGTGCCATTGCGGGGGGGAGCACAGATACGCAGTATTTT. Its protein is CAIAGGSTDTQYF.

The CDR3 DNA reads as TGCGCCAGCAGTGAACTCAAAACGGGGGGCTATGGCTACACCTTC. Translated: CASSELKTGGYGYTF. V usage is TRBV10-2 and J usage is TRBJ1-2; D may be TRBD1 (5 bases). The V gene's germline CDR1 is WSHSY and CDR2 SAAADI. Trimming took 3 bases from V and 4 from J, leaving 15 bases between them. There are 15 residues in the CDR3.

V and J are TRBV29-1 and TRBJ1-3; no reliable D call. V was cut by 5 bases and J by 3 bases, with 11 bases left in between. The germline CDR1 and CDR2 sequences are SQVTM and ANQGSEA. The CDR3 spans 13 residues. The DNA for the CDR3 is TGCAGCGTTTCTGAGAGGCTTGGAAACACCATATATTTT. It translates to CSVSERLGNTIYF.

This clone appeared once. V usage is TRBV11-2 and J usage is TRBJ1-1; D is possibly TRBD1 (5 bases). Germline CDR1 and CDR2: SGHAT and FQNNGV. This CDR3 spans 16 amino acids. V was cut by 0 bases and J by 5 bases, with 16 bases left in between. CDR3 coding DNA: TGTGCCAGCAGCTTAGAATTTGGGAATCGGGGGACTGAAGCTTTCTTT. Its translation: CASSLEFGNRGTEAFF. The whole variable domain, remainder taken from reference TRBV11-2 and TRBJ1-1, is EAGVAQSPRYKIIEKRQSVAFWCNPISGHATLYWYQQILGQGPKLLIQFQNNGVVDDSQLPKDRFSAERLKGVDSTLKIQPAKLEDSAVYLCASSLEFGNRGTEAFFGQGTRLTVV.

In its sample, this clone was seen once. V gene TRBV7-9 combines with J gene TRBJ2-1, with 7 bases matching TRBD1. The CDR3 runs to 12 residues. The germline V gene encodes CDR1 SEHNR and CDR2 FQNEAQ (reference sequence). V shed 5 bases and J 8 bases; nucleotides not matched to a gene: 3. The CDR3 region is CASSLQGHEQFF. CDR3 sequence (DNA): TGTGCCAGCAGCCTACAGGGGCATGAGCAGTTCTTC.

The chain employs TRBV27 and TRBJ1-4, with 7 bases fitting TRBD1. The CDR3 is 18 residues long. Germline loops: CDR1 MNHEY, CDR2 SMNVEV (reference sequence). V shed 4 bases and J 10 bases; nucleotides not matched to a gene: 21. CDR3 nucleotides: TGTGCCAGCAGTTCTTCACTCGGGACAGAGACGAGGAAAAGAAAACTGTTTTTT. Residues: CASSSSLGTETRKRKLFF.

This clone was observed once. The CDR3 spells CARSPRRDSNYGYTF. CDR3 in DNA: TGTGCCAGAAGCCCTCGCAGGGACTCTAACTATGGCTACACCTTC. The V gene is TRBV7-5, the J gene TRBJ1-2. TRBV7-5 counts as a pseudogene. This CDR3 contains 15 residues.

The genes are TRBV27 and TRBJ2-7; 9 bases match TRBD1. CDR3 length: 16 amino acids. With V trimmed by 5 bases and J by 5 bases, 13 bases remained unmatched. Germline V gene data show CDR1 as MNHEY and CDR2 as SMNVEV (reference sequence). The CDR3 nucleotides are TGTGCCAGCAGTAGACCCCCCGGGACAGGGATCGACGAGCAGTACTTC. This codes for CASSRPPGTGIDEQYF.

This chain uses TRBV18 with TRBJ2-1, with 7 bases fitting TRBD2. J gave up 2 bases and V 1 base, and 5 bases lay outside the gene matches. This CDR3 comprises 16 residues. Germline V gives CDR1 KGHSH, CDR2 LQKENI. The CDR3 DNA is TGTGCCAGCTCACCACTTCCACGGGGGGCCTACAATGAGCAGTTCTTC. Its protein product is CASSPLPRGAYNEQFF. Filled out from reference TRBV18 and TRBJ2-1, the complete variable domain reads NAGVMQNPRHLVRRRGQEARLRCSPMKGHSHVYWYRQLPEEGLKFMVYLQKENIIDESGMPKERFSAEFPKEGPSILRIQQVVRGDSAAYFCASSPLPRGAYNEQFFGPGTRLTVL.